The 28 T cell receptor beta chains listed next were all sequenced from one sample in a study of shared clonotypes between healthy human individuals. The method was immunoSEQ multiplex PCR; TCRdb's version includes in-frame clones alone and lacks a portion of them. The sample contains about 520,000 clones, 95% to 97% of which appear only once. The sequencing input was naive CD4+ T cells sorted from blood. Subset denoted: CD45RA+ positively selected. Receptors originate from a woman under 40 in good health.

The J gene is TRBJ2-7, the V gene TRBV7-2, with 8 bases identical to TRBD1. The CDR3 has 15 amino acids. V was clipped by 4 bases and J by 4 bases; unmatched bases: 9. CDR1 and CDR2 (germline): SGHTA, FQGNSA. The CDR3 sequence: CASSSQGAVLYEQYF. The CDR3 DNA reads TGTGCCAGCAGCTCTCAGGGGGCGGTTCTTTACGAGCAGTACTTC. Filled out from reference TRBV7-2 and TRBJ2-7, the complete variable domain reads GAGVSQSPSNKVTEKGKDVELRCDPISGHTALYWYRQSLGQGLEFLIYFQGNSAPDKSGLPSDRFSAERTGGSVSTLTIQRTQQEDSAVYLCASSSQGAVLYEQYFGPGTRLTVT.

This chain connects TRBV28 to TRBJ1-5; 7 bases agree with TRBD1. V trimming: 3 bases; J trimming: 1 base; junction bases outside the gene matches: 3. CDR3 size: 15 residues. Germline lookup yields CDR1 MDHEN and CDR2 SYDVKM. As DNA, the CDR3 is TGTGCCAGCAGTTTGTTGACAGGGAGCAATCAGCCCCAGCATTTT. Protein: CASSLLTGSNQPQHF.

This clone was detected once. This sequence joins TRBV11-2 and TRBJ2-2, with a tentative D call TRBD1 (6 bases). The germline V and J ends were trimmed by 2 bases and 5 bases, with 15 bases remaining between them. Germline CDR1 is SGHAT and CDR2 is FQNNGV. There are 16 residues in the CDR3. DNA for the CDR3: TGTGCCAGCAGCTTAATGAGCAGGGGTACGACCGGGGAGCTGTTTTTT. The encoded protein is CASSLMSRGTTGELFF.

This sequence joins TRBV5-1 and TRBJ2-6; D remains unclear. Germline CDR1 SGHRS, CDR2 YFSETQ. Between the trimmed V and J ends, which lost 2 bases and 0 bases, there was a span of 6 bases. The CDR3 has 15 residues. The CDR3 DNA reads as TGCGCCAGCAGCTTTGATGGCTCTGGGGCCAACGTCCTGACTTTC. It yields the protein CASSFDGSGANVLTF.

The gene calls are TRBV2 and TRBJ2-1; 8 bases are shared with TRBD1. This CDR3 has 14 amino acids. Germline V gene lookup returns CDR1 SNHLY and CDR2 FYNNEI. Trimming at V came to 4 bases and at J to 7 bases, leaving 6 bases not matched to a gene. CDR3 in DNA: TGTGCCAGCAGTGGGACAGGGAGAGGGAATGAGCAGTTCTTC. Protein: CASSGTGRGNEQFF. Filled out from reference TRBV2 and TRBJ2-1, the complete variable domain reads EPEVTQTPSHQVTQMGQEVILRCVPISNHLYFYWYRQILGQKVEFLVSFYNNEISEKSEIFDDQFSVERPDGSNFTLKIRSTKLEDSAMYFCASSGTGRGNEQFFGPGTRLTVL.

V gene TRBV7-9 combines with J gene TRBJ2-3; no definite D call. CDR1 and CDR2 from the germline V gene are SEHNR and FQNEAQ (reference sequence). Trimming removed 1 base at V and 2 bases at J, with 4 bases between. The CDR3 is 13 residues long. CDR3 amino acids: CASSLGPTDTQYF. The DNA of the CDR3 is TGTGCCAGCAGCTTAGGGCCCACAGATACGCAGTATTTT.

V usage is TRBV6-1 and J usage is TRBJ2-5; no clear D. The DNA end favors TRBJ2-7, so the J call may be wrong. The CDR3 totals 12 residues. Germline CDR1 and CDR2: MNHNS and SASEGT. The CDR3: CASSDLGLEQYF. CDR3 coding DNA: TGTGCCAGCAGTGACCTCGGGCTCGAGCAGTACTTC.

The chain recombines TRBV19 with TRBJ2-1, with a weak D call TRBD2 (5 bases). The CDR3 loop spans 14 amino acids. CDR1 and CDR2 (germline): LNHDA, SQIVND (reference sequence). V gave up 5 bases and J gave up 6 bases, with 14 bases separating them. In DNA, the CDR3 is TGTGCCAGTAGTTTGGCAATCCGGGGCAATGAGCAGTTCTTC. As protein: CASSLAIRGNEQFF.

The gene calls are TRBV28 and TRBJ1-2; weak D call: TRBD1 (5 bases). V was clipped by 2 bases and J by 4 bases, with 17 bases between them. This CDR3 comprises 16 residues. CDR1 and CDR2 from the germline V gene are MDHEN and SYDVKM. The CDR3: CASSLELVWTPYGYTF. In nucleotides, the CDR3 is TGTGCCAGCAGTTTAGAATTGGTATGGACACCCTATGGCTACACCTTC.

The chain uses TRBV5-1 and TRBJ1-4; 9 bases align to TRBD1. Germline CDR1 SGHRS, CDR2 YFSETQ. The V and J ends lost 0 bases and 7 bases, in that order; junction bases with no gene match: 4. CDR3 size: 15 residues. DNA of the CDR3: TGCGCCAGCAGCTTGGGGGGACAGGGCGGTGAAAAACTGTTTTTT. Its protein product is CASSLGGQGGEKLFF.

V is TRBV27 and J is TRBJ2-2; TRBD2 matches at 13 bases. CDR1 and CDR2 (germline): MNHEY, SMNVEV (reference sequence). Trimming cost V 6 bases and J 7 bases; bases outside gene matches: 8. The CDR3 is 16 residues long. The CDR3 loop reads CASSAGTSGKDGELFF. CDR3 nucleotides: TGTGCCAGCAGCGCCGGGACTAGCGGGAAGGACGGGGAGCTGTTTTTT.

This sequence joins TRBV27 and TRBJ1-2; a possible D gene is TRBD1 (5 bases). V was trimmed by 4 bases and J by 7 bases, leaving 10 bases between them. Germline V CDR1 and CDR2: MNHEY, SMNVEV (reference sequence). CDR3 size: 12 residues. CDR3 DNA sequence: TGTGCCAGCAGTTCTCCCCAGGGTGGCTACACCTTC. This encodes CASSSPQGGYTF.

The chain links TRBV9 to TRBJ2-7; possibly TRBD1 or TRBD2 for D (5 bases each). The CDR3 contains 15 residues. V lost 0 bases, J lost 7 bases, and 17 bases lay in between. The V gene's germline CDR1 is SGDLS and CDR2 YYNGEE. The CDR3 DNA sequence: TGTGCCAGCAGCGTAGCTGGGACGACACTCTGGGAGCAGTACTTC. It specifies CASSVAGTTLWEQYF.

This rearrangement joins TRBV19 to TRBJ2-2; 8 nucleotides match TRBD2. The V gene's germline CDR1 is LNHDA and CDR2 SQIVND (reference sequence). Unmatched junction bases numbered 7, after V lost 6 bases and J lost 7 bases. The CDR3 totals 14 residues. CDR3 amino acids: CASRLSGTGGELFF. CDR3 DNA sequence: TGTGCCAGTAGGCTTAGCGGGACGGGCGGGGAGCTGTTTTTT.

V is TRBV19 and J is TRBJ1-1, with D perhaps TRBD1 (5 bases). CDR1 is LNHDA, CDR2 SQIVND, per germline (reference sequence). Trimming shortened V by 5 bases and J by 0 bases, and 10 bases separated the two germline ends. The CDR3 covers 14 residues. CDR3 in amino acids: CASSPDSLNTEAFF. In DNA, the CDR3 is TGTGCCAGTAGTCCTGACAGTCTGAACACTGAAGCTTTCTTT.

The CDR3, as DNA: TGCGCCAGCAGCTTGGCGCTGGGCCAAGATACGCAGTATTTT. Encoded protein: CASSLALGQDTQYF. V gene TRBV5-1 combines with J gene TRBJ2-3; D unresolved. V shed 0 bases and J shed 5 bases, with 10 bases lying between them. Germline assignment: CDR1 SGHRS and CDR2 YFSETQ. The CDR3 has 14 amino acids.

The rearrangement uses TRBV28 and TRBJ2-1; 7 bases align to TRBD2. The CDR3 consists of 14 residues. V lost 5 bases and J lost 4; bases outside the gene matches: 5. CDR1 and CDR2 (germline): MDHEN, SYDVKM. The CDR3 coding sequence is TGTGCCAGCAGTAGAGGACTAGTTTACAATGAGCAGTTCTTC. It is translated as CASSRGLVYNEQFF.

The chain recombines TRBV6-6 with TRBJ1-5; tentative D call: TRBD1 (5 bases). Germline V lookup: CDR1 MNHNY, CDR2 SVGAGI (reference sequence). This CDR3 spans 16 amino acids. The V end was cut by 0 bases, the J end by 9 bases, with 18 bases between. The CDR3 coding sequence is TGTGCCAGCAGTTACTCTTCACAGGTTGGGGGTTGGCCCCAGCATTTT. This encodes CASSYSSQVGGWPQHF.

The V call is TRBV5-1, the J call TRBJ2-7; weak D call: TRBD2 (6 bases). Germline CDR1 reads SGHRS; CDR2 reads YFSETQ. This CDR3 has 13 amino acids. V lost 4 bases, J lost 3 bases, and 11 bases lay in between. The CDR3, as DNA: TGCGCCAGCAGCCTGGGACTGGACTACGAGCAGTACTTC. Residues: CASSLGLDYEQYF.

This clone was seen a single time. This rearrangement joins TRBV10-3 to TRBJ2-5; 10 nucleotides agree with TRBD2. Per the germline V gene, CDR1 is ENHRY and CDR2 is SYGVKD. The CDR3 totals 15 residues. The ends lost 3 bases at V and 2 bases at J; junction bases unmatched: 3. The CDR3 reads CAISDRTSGQETQYF. Written as DNA, the CDR3 is TGTGCCATCAGTGACCGGACTAGCGGACAAGAGACCCAGTACTTC.

This clone was observed once. This chain joins TRBV4-1 and TRBJ2-7; no firm D call. The CDR3 contains 15 residues. Germline lookup yields CDR1 MGHRA and CDR2 YSYEKL. Between the trimmed V and J ends, which lost 0 bases and 0 bases, there was a span of 9 bases. The CDR3 loop reads CASSQDWSNSYEQYF. CDR3 DNA sequence: TGCGCCAGCAGCCAAGATTGGTCTAACTCCTACGAGCAGTACTTC.

This chain uses TRBV2 with TRBJ2-3; D might be TRBD2 (7 bases). Trimming removed 4 bases from V and 3 bases from J, with 14 bases in between. The length of the CDR3 is 15 residues. The germline V gene encodes CDR1 SNHLY and CDR2 FYNNEI. The CDR3 coding sequence is TGTGCCAGCAGTGTGGAAGGGGGAGGGACAGATACGCAGTATTTT. It encodes CASSVEGGGTDTQYF.

This clone was counted a single time. The chain combines TRBV19 with TRBJ1-1; maybe TRBD1 (5 bases). The V gene lost 8 bases and the J gene lost 6 bases, with 10 bases spanning the gap. Germline CDR1 reads LNHDA; CDR2 reads SQIVND (reference sequence). CDR3 length: 11 residues. CDR3 nucleotides: TGTGCCAGTCAGACAGTTGCTGAAGCTTTCTTT. Translating it yields CASQTVAEAFF.

This chain joins TRBV4-2 and TRBJ2-1; D possibly corresponds to TRBD2 (6 bases). This CDR3 contains 15 residues. Deletions cut 1 base from V and 6 bases from J, with 13 bases between. Germline-derived CDR1 and CDR2 are LGHNA and YNFKEQ. The CDR3 here is CASSQVPGSFNEQFF. CDR3 in DNA: TGTGCCAGCAGCCAAGTTCCCGGGAGTTTCAATGAGCAGTTCTTC.

This clone came up once. The rearrangement uses TRBV30 and TRBJ2-3; a possible D gene is TRBD2 (7 bases). Trimming removed 4 bases from V and 5 bases from J, with 13 bases in between. Germline V lookup: CDR1 GTSNPN, CDR2 SVGIG (reference sequence). The CDR3 runs to 13 residues. The CDR3 DNA follows: TGTGCCTGGAAGGGGGGGGAAGGAGATACGCAGTATTTT. It specifies CAWKGGEGDTQYF.

The chain is built from TRBV25-1 and TRBJ1-4, with TRBD1 identical over 9 bases. Germline values: CDR1 MGHDK, CDR2 SYGVNS. The CDR3 has 17 amino acids. V shed 3 bases, J shed 7 bases, and the junction held 12 bases outside the gene matches. The chain's CDR3 is CASSELTGGRWGEKLFF. The CDR3 bases are TGTGCCAGCAGTGAGCTGACAGGGGGTAGGTGGGGTGAAAAACTGTTTTTT.

The J gene is TRBJ2-1, the V gene TRBV28, with no clear D. This CDR3 has 14 amino acids. V lost 2 bases and J 4 bases, leaving 9 bases between the germline ends. Germline assignment: CDR1 MDHEN and CDR2 SYDVKM. In DNA, the CDR3 is TGTGCCAGCAGTTTACTATTCCAGTACAATGAGCAGTTCTTC. Amino acids: CASSLLFQYNEQFF.

The chain is built from TRBV28 and TRBJ1-2, with TRBD1 matching over 9 bases. Germline V gene data show CDR1 as MDHEN and CDR2 as SYDVKM. There are 16 residues in the CDR3. The ends lost 3 bases at V and 6 bases at J; junction bases unmatched: 11. CDR3 sequence: CASSFIVGTGYDGYTF. CDR3 nucleotide sequence: TGTGCCAGCAGTTTTATCGTCGGGACAGGGTACGATGGCTACACCTTC.